Listed below are T cell receptor beta chains from one sample, sequenced in a study of blood T cell repertoires in COVID-19. Generated by immunoSEQ multiplex PCR, the TCRdb table keeps only in-frame clones and is missing some. The data show 200,000 to 250,000 clones, over 75% seen once. Sequencing used PBMCs or T cells enriched from blood (not recorded which). All receptors derive from a man between 25 and 39 years old with acute COVID-19. CDR3s include the opening cysteine and the closing phenylalanine or tryptophan. D genes are given only for firm matches. The size entry is marked missing in some rows and otherwise reads once, few, many or a size class.

V gene: TRBV7-2
J gene: TRBJ2-5
D gene: TRBD2
clone size: NA
CDR3 protein: CASSSLAGEEWETQYF
CDR3 DNA: TGTGCCAGCAGCTCTTTAGCGGGGGAAGAGTGGGAGACCCAGTACTTC

V gene: TRBV25-1
J gene: TRBJ2-3
D gene: NA
clone size: once
CDR3 protein: CASSGRDTQYF
CDR3 DNA: TGTGCCAGCAGTGGTCGAGATACGCAGTATTTT

V gene: TRBV9
J gene: TRBJ2-3
D gene: NA
clone size: NA
CDR3 protein: CASSPSTTNTQYF
CDR3 DNA: TGTGCCAGCAGCCCCTCGACGACTAATACGCAGTATTTT

V gene: TRBV14
J gene: TRBJ2-6
D gene: NA
clone size: few
CDR3 protein: CASSPSGAGANVLTF
CDR3 DNA: TGTGCCAGCAGCCCGTCGGGTGCTGGGGCCAACGTCCTGACTTTC

V gene: TRBV7-2
J gene: TRBJ1-2
D gene: NA
clone size: NA
CDR3 protein: CASSPRVAGYGYTF
CDR3 DNA: TGTGCCAGCAGCCCGCGGGTCGCGGGCTATGGCTACACCTTC

V gene: TRBV18
J gene: TRBJ2-3
D gene: TRBD2
clone size: once
CDR3 protein: CASSALGAGMGTDTQYF
CDR3 DNA: TGTGCCAGCTCAGCCCTAGGAGCGGGGATGGGCACAGATACGCAGTATTTT

V gene: TRBV5-1
J gene: TRBJ1-1
D gene: TRBD1
clone size: NA
CDR3 protein: CASSSPGQMNTEAFF
CDR3 DNA: TGCGCCAGCAGCTCCCCGGGACAGATGAACACTGAAGCTTTCTTT

V gene: TRBV27
J gene: TRBJ2-7
D gene: NA
clone size: NA
CDR3 protein: CASNPSRVAALYEQYF
CDR3 DNA: TGTGCCAGCAACCCGTCCCGAGTGGCAGCGCTATACGAGCAGTACTTC

V gene: TRBV20-1
J gene: TRBJ2-5
D gene: NA
clone size: NA
CDR3 protein: CSAKGQETQYF
CDR3 DNA: TGCAGTGCCAAGGGGCAAGAGACCCAGTACTTC

V gene: TRBV11-1
J gene: TRBJ1-1
D gene: TRBD1
clone size: NA
CDR3 protein: CASSLRQGSNTEAFF
CDR3 DNA: TGTGCCAGCAGCCTGCGACAGGGCTCGAACACTGAAGCTTTCTTT

V gene: TRBV25-1
J gene: TRBJ1-1
D gene: NA
clone size: NA
CDR3 protein: CASSGLGNTEAFF
CDR3 DNA: TGTGCCAGCAGCGGACTGGGGAACACTGAAGCTTTCTTT

V gene: TRBV25-1
J gene: TRBJ2-1
D gene: TRBD2
clone size: NA
CDR3 protein: CASKRGAGSYNEQFF
CDR3 DNA: TGTGCCAGCAAGCGGGGGGCGGGGTCCTACAATGAGCAGTTCTTC

V gene: TRBV5-4
J gene: TRBJ1-5
D gene: NA
clone size: NA
CDR3 protein: CASSRGFNQPQHF
CDR3 DNA: TGTGCCAGCAGCCGGGGTTTCAATCAGCCCCAGCATTTT

V gene: TRBV19
J gene: TRBJ1-1
D gene: TRBD1
clone size: NA
CDR3 protein: CASSLQGKSFEAFF
CDR3 DNA: TGTGCCAGTAGTCTACAGGGGAAAAGTTTCGAAGCTTTCTTT

V gene: TRBV5-4
J gene: TRBJ2-6
D gene: NA
clone size: NA
CDR3 protein: CASSFLVDWGANVLTF
CDR3 DNA: TGTGCCAGCAGCTTCCTTGTGGACTGGGGGGCCAACGTCCTGACTTTC

V gene: TRBV10-1
J gene: TRBJ1-6
D gene: NA
clone size: NA
CDR3 protein: CPNTRGRVNSPLHF
CDR3 DNA: TGCCCCAACACCAGGGGCCGGGTTAATTCACCCCTCCACTTT

V gene: TRBV6-5
J gene: TRBJ1-6
D gene: NA
clone size: few
CDR3 protein: CASSWETRSSPLHF
CDR3 DNA: TGTGCCAGCAGTTGGGAGACGAGGAGTTCACCCCTCCACTTT

V gene: TRBV4-1
J gene: TRBJ2-5
D gene: TRBD2
clone size: NA
CDR3 protein: CASSQERASGQETQYF
CDR3 DNA: TGCGCCAGCAGCCAAGAAAGGGCTAGCGGGCAAGAGACCCAGTACTTC

V gene: TRBV12-5
J gene: TRBJ1-1
D gene: NA
clone size: NA
CDR3 protein: CASGLTSGGPNTEAFF
CDR3 DNA: TGTGCTAGTGGCCTGACTTCGGGGGGCCCGAACACTGAAGCTTTCTTT

V gene: TRBV5-1
J gene: TRBJ1-1
D gene: NA
clone size: NA
CDR3 protein: CASSFTEPGATEAFF
CDR3 DNA: TGCGCCAGCAGCTTCACGGAGCCAGGGGCCACTGAAGCTTTCTTT

V gene: TRBV19
J gene: TRBJ1-6
D gene: TRBD1
clone size: NA
CDR3 protein: CASRLGTGDSPLHF
CDR3 DNA: TGTGCCAGTAGGCTCGGGACAGGGGATTCACCCCTCCACTTT

V gene: TRBV30
J gene: TRBJ1-1
D gene: NA
clone size: NA
CDR3 protein: CAWSPFRGVNTEAFF
CDR3 DNA: TGTGCCTGGAGTCCATTCAGGGGCGTGAACACTGAAGCTTTCTTT

V gene: TRBV7-2
J gene: TRBJ2-1
D gene: TRBD1
clone size: NA
CDR3 protein: CASSFSGTAYNEQFF
CDR3 DNA: TGTGCCAGCAGCTTTTCCGGGACAGCCTACAATGAGCAGTTCTTC

V gene: TRBV9
J gene: TRBJ2-4
D gene: TRBD1
clone size: NA
CDR3 protein: CASSLWDREGAIQYF
CDR3 DNA: TGTGCCAGCAGCCTATGGGACAGGGAGGGGGCCATTCAGTACTTC

V gene: TRBV5-5
J gene: TRBJ2-7
D gene: TRBD1
clone size: NA
CDR3 protein: CASSPDPRQGEQYF
CDR3 DNA: TGTGCCAGCAGCCCTGACCCGAGACAGGGCGAGCAGTACTTC

V gene: TRBV12-3/TRBV12-4
J gene: TRBJ2-5
D gene: NA
clone size: NA
CDR3 protein: CASRQGQETQYF
CDR3 DNA: TGTGCCAGCAGACAGGGCCAAGAGACCCAGTACTTC

V gene: TRBV13
J gene: TRBJ2-1
D gene: TRBD2
clone size: few
CDR3 protein: CASNLGLAKNNEQFF
CDR3 DNA: TGTGCCAGCAACCTAGGACTAGCGAAGAACAATGAGCAGTTCTTC

V gene: TRBV15
J gene: TRBJ2-5
D gene: NA
clone size: NA
CDR3 protein: CATSRDRGQETQYF
CDR3 DNA: TGTGCCACCAGCAGAGATCGGGGGCAAGAGACCCAGTACTTC

V gene: TRBV9
J gene: TRBJ1-2
D gene: NA
clone size: NA
CDR3 protein: CASSADSYGYTF
CDR3 DNA: TGTGCCAGCAGCGCCGACAGCTATGGCTACACCTTC

V gene: TRBV11-3
J gene: TRBJ2-3
D gene: TRBD1
clone size: once
CDR3 protein: CASSLGTGADTQYF
CDR3 DNA: TGTGCCAGCAGCTTAGGGACAGGAGCAGATACGCAGTATTTT

V gene: TRBV11-2
J gene: TRBJ1-5
D gene: TRBD1
clone size: NA
CDR3 protein: CASSSGTGFGNQPQHF
CDR3 DNA: TGTGCCAGCAGCTCCGGGACAGGGTTTGGGAATCAGCCCCAGCATTTT

V gene: TRBV5-1
J gene: TRBJ2-5
D gene: NA
clone size: many
CDR3 protein: CASSLGRSGETQYF
CDR3 DNA: TGCGCCAGCAGCTTAGGAAGGTCCGGGGAGACCCAGTACTTC

V gene: TRBV7-2
J gene: TRBJ1-4
D gene: NA
clone size: once
CDR3 protein: CASSFRGGANEKLFF
CDR3 DNA: TGTGCCAGCAGCTTCCGAGGAGGAGCTAATGAAAAACTGTTTTTT

V gene: TRBV7-2
J gene: TRBJ2-7
D gene: TRBD1
clone size: NA
CDR3 protein: CASSQTGVQAYEQYF
CDR3 DNA: TGTGCCAGCAGCCAAACAGGGGTCCAAGCCTACGAGCAGTACTTC

V gene: TRBV28
J gene: TRBJ1-4
D gene: TRBD1
clone size: NA
CDR3 protein: CASRGTGREKLFF
CDR3 DNA: TGTGCCAGCAGGGGGACAGGGCGAGAAAAACTGTTTTTT

V gene: TRBV21-1
J gene: TRBJ2-1
D gene: NA
clone size: NA
CDR3 protein: CASSKAGQGPGNEQFF
CDR3 DNA: TGTGCCAGCAGCAAAGCGGGACAGGGCCCGGGAAATGAGCAGTTCTTC

V gene: TRBV29-1
J gene: TRBJ2-1
D gene: TRBD2
clone size: NA
CDR3 protein: CSVEVSFGLAGGTEQFF
CDR3 DNA: TGCAGCGTTGAAGTAAGCTTCGGACTAGCGGGGGGTACCGAGCAGTTCTTC

V gene: TRBV27
J gene: TRBJ1-5
D gene: NA
clone size: NA
CDR3 protein: CASSAWGGDQPQHF
CDR3 DNA: TGTGCCAGCAGCGCTTGGGGGGGGGATCAGCCCCAGCATTTT

V gene: TRBV23-1
J gene: TRBJ1-1
D gene: NA
clone size: NA
CDR3 protein: CATQTPDRPYTEAFF
CDR3 DNA: TGCGCCACCCAAACTCCCGACAGACCTTACACTGAAGCTTTCTTT

V gene: TRBV15
J gene: TRBJ2-3
D gene: NA
clone size: NA
CDR3 protein: CATSPHTDTQYF
CDR3 DNA: TGTGCCACCAGCCCACATACAGATACGCAGTATTTT

V gene: TRBV30
J gene: TRBJ1-1
D gene: NA
clone size: NA
CDR3 protein: CAWTARQNTEAFF
CDR3 DNA: TGTGCCTGGACCGCGAGACAGAACACTGAAGCTTTCTTT

V gene: TRBV19
J gene: TRBJ1-2
D gene: NA
clone size: few
CDR3 protein: CASRRGARGYTF
CDR3 DNA: TGTGCCAGTAGACGGGGGGCGCGGGGCTACACCTTC

V gene: TRBV5-1
J gene: TRBJ2-5
D gene: TRBD2
clone size: NA
CDR3 protein: CASSSLAGSFETQYF
CDR3 DNA: TGCGCCAGCAGCTCCCTAGCGGGGTCATTCGAGACCCAGTACTTC

V gene: TRBV7-9
J gene: TRBJ2-4
D gene: NA
clone size: NA
CDR3 protein: CASSSDTAKNIQYF
CDR3 DNA: TGTGCCAGCAGCTCGGACACAGCCAAAAACATTCAGTACTTC

V gene: TRBV4-1
J gene: TRBJ1-4
D gene: NA
clone size: few
CDR3 protein: CASTTATNEKLFF
CDR3 DNA: TGCGCCAGCACCACGGCAACTAATGAAAAACTGTTTTTT

V gene: TRBV10-1
J gene: TRBJ2-7
D gene: TRBD1
clone size: few
CDR3 protein: CASSIQGAREQYF
CDR3 DNA: TGCGCCAGCTCCATCCAGGGGGCCCGCGAGCAGTACTTC

V gene: TRBV5-4
J gene: TRBJ1-1
D gene: TRBD1
clone size: NA
CDR3 protein: CASSVQGAETEAFF
CDR3 DNA: TGTGCCAGCAGCGTACAGGGGGCTGAGACTGAAGCTTTCTTT

V gene: TRBV2
J gene: TRBJ2-1
D gene: NA
clone size: NA
CDR3 protein: CASALASSYNEQFF
CDR3 DNA: TGTGCCAGCGCTCTCGCGAGCTCCTACAATGAGCAGTTCTTC

V gene: TRBV29-1
J gene: TRBJ1-1
D gene: NA
clone size: NA
CDR3 protein: CSVEGGNTEAFF
CDR3 DNA: TGCAGCGTTGAAGGAGGGAACACTGAAGCTTTCTTT

V gene: TRBV12-3/TRBV12-4
J gene: TRBJ1-4
D gene: TRBD1
clone size: NA
CDR3 protein: CASSRGQAEKLFF
CDR3 DNA: TGTGCCAGCAGTCGCGGACAGGCAGAAAAACTGTTTTTT

V gene: TRBV4-2
J gene: TRBJ1-3
D gene: NA
clone size: NA
CDR3 protein: CASSQEIGVAGNTIYF
CDR3 DNA: TGTGCCAGCAGCCAAGAGATAGGGGTAGCTGGAAACACCATATATTTT

V gene: TRBV2
J gene: TRBJ1-6
D gene: NA
clone size: few
CDR3 protein: CASTRGNNSPLHF
CDR3 DNA: TGTGCCAGCACGCGGGGGAATAATTCGCCCCTCCACTTT

V gene: TRBV10-2
J gene: TRBJ1-1
D gene: NA
clone size: NA
CDR3 protein: CASSHSEVNTEAFF
CDR3 DNA: TGCGCCAGCAGTCACTCGGAGGTGAACACTGAAGCTTTCTTT

V gene: TRBV7-6
J gene: TRBJ2-7
D gene: NA
clone size: NA
CDR3 protein: CASSLKMSEQYF
CDR3 DNA: TGTGCCAGCAGCTTAAAGATGAGCGAGCAGTACTTC

V gene: TRBV5-4
J gene: TRBJ1-1
D gene: NA
clone size: NA
CDR3 protein: CASSRSGTTNTEAFF
CDR3 DNA: TGTGCCAGCAGCAGATCCGGGACAACGAACACTGAAGCTTTCTTT

V gene: TRBV10-3
J gene: TRBJ2-3
D gene: TRBD2
clone size: few
CDR3 protein: CAISESISGGDTQYF
CDR3 DNA: TGTGCCATCAGTGAGTCGATTAGCGGGGGGGATACGCAGTATTTT

V gene: TRBV10-3
J gene: TRBJ1-2
D gene: NA
clone size: NA
CDR3 protein: CAISESYRDGYTF
CDR3 DNA: TGTGCCATCAGTGAGTCCTACAGGGACGGCTACACCTTC

V gene: TRBV25-1
J gene: TRBJ1-4
D gene: NA
clone size: NA
CDR3 protein: CASSMSGNEKLFF
CDR3 DNA: TGTGCCAGCAGTATGTCGGGTAATGAAAAACTGTTTTTT

V gene: TRBV15
J gene: TRBJ2-5
D gene: TRBD2
clone size: once
CDR3 protein: CATSRLGTSGTQETQYF
CDR3 DNA: TGTGCCACCAGCAGGTTAGGGACTAGCGGGACCCAAGAGACCCAGTACTTC

V gene: TRBV6-5
J gene: TRBJ1-2
D gene: NA
clone size: NA
CDR3 protein: CASRPPTGGGYTF
CDR3 DNA: TGTGCCAGCAGGCCCCCGACAGGAGGAGGCTACACCTTC